Each of the 15 T cell receptor beta chains below was sequenced from the same sample in a study of cytomegalovirus exposure and HLA in healthy donors. The PCR contained 60 Vbeta and 13 Jbeta primers. Assay used: immunoSEQ multiplex PCR; TCRdb lists only in-frame clones, some missing. The repertoire consists of 50,000 to 65,000 clones, with roughly 72% occurring once and the leading ten covering approximately 20%. Sequencing was carried out using PBMCs. These receptors were taken from a woman aged 50 to 60 in good health and CMV-seropositive.

The chain links TRBV29-1 to TRBJ2-1; D unresolved. The CDR3 has 12 residues. Per the germline V gene, CDR1 is SQVTM and CDR2 is ANQGSEA. V lost 5 bases to trimming and J lost 8 bases, with 13 bases between them. CDR3 nucleotide sequence: TGCAGCGTTAGCTCCAGGCCGGATGAGCAGTTCTTC. This sequence encodes CSVSSRPDEQFF.

This clone was picked up a small number of times. The chain couples TRBV4-3 to TRBJ1-5; 10 nucleotides line up with TRBD1. The germline CDR1 and CDR2 sequences are LGHNA and YSLEER. The V gene end was trimmed by 0 bases and the J gene end by 9 bases; junction bases not matched to a gene: 8. This CDR3 contains 16 residues. CDR3 amino acids: CASSQDGGQGGRPQHF. The CDR3 nucleotides read TGCGCCAGCAGCCAAGATGGAGGACAGGGGGGAAGGCCCCAGCATTTT.

A single count supports this clone. The chain has TRBV7-8 and TRBJ2-5; a possible D gene is TRBD2 (6 bases). Trimming took off 1 base at V and 3 bases at J, with 18 bases between the two ends. Germline values: CDR1 SGHVS, CDR2 FQNEAQ. This CDR3 spans 17 amino acids. CDR3 region: CASSLEGLMGIKETQYF. The CDR3 DNA follows: TGTGCCAGCAGCTTAGAGGGACTCATGGGGATTAAAGAGACCCAGTACTTC.

The chain recombines TRBV25-1 with TRBJ1-1; 8 nucleotides line up with TRBD1. Germline CDR1 MGHDK, CDR2 SYGVNS. There are 18 residues in the CDR3. The V gene end was trimmed by 2 bases and the J gene end by 2 bases; junction bases not matched to a gene: 13. The CDR3 spells CASSEGRNRGGRNTEAFF. The CDR3, as DNA: TGTGCCAGCAGTGAAGGAAGGAACAGGGGGGGTCGAAACACTGAAGCTTTCTTT.

This clone was detected a few times. The rearrangement links TRBV6-5 to TRBJ2-1; 9 positions agree with TRBD2. Germline CDR1 is MNHEY and CDR2 is SVGAGI. CDR3 length: 15 amino acids. The J segment lost 5 bases and the V segment lost 3 bases, leaving 5 bases of the junction unmatched. The CDR3 region has the DNA TGTGCCAGCAGTTATTCCGGGACTAGCCACAATGAGCAGTTCTTC. Translating gives CASSYSGTSHNEQFF.

The chain couples TRBV7-8 to TRBJ2-7; D ambiguous. The ends were cut back, 5 bases at V and 3 bases at J, with 14 bases in the middle. The germline CDR1 and CDR2 sequences are SGHVS and FQNEAQ. This CDR3 region has 14 residues. The CDR3 DNA reads as TGTGCCAGCAGCATGACCCTGACACGCTACGAGCAGTACTTC. As protein: CASSMTLTRYEQYF.

The J gene is TRBJ2-7, the V gene TRBV4-1, with 7 bases that match TRBD1. The CDR3 spans 14 residues. In germline, CDR1 is MGHRA, CDR2 YSYEKL. Trimming cost V 3 bases and J 3 bases; bases outside gene matches: 5. CDR3 nucleotides: TGCGCCAGCAGCCAGGAACGACAGGGCTACGAGCAGTACTTC. Translating it yields CASSQERQGYEQYF.

The V call is TRBV5-6, the J call TRBJ2-5; D remains ambiguous. The better agreement between TRBJ2-7 and the DNA end casts doubt on the J call. The germline gives CDR1 SGHDT, CDR2 YYEEEE. The CDR3 has 14 residues. For the CDR3, the DNA is TGTGCCAGCAGCCCCGACTTGAGCTCCTACGAGCAGTACTTC. The encoded protein is CASSPDLSSYEQYF.

This clone turned up a few times. The rearrangement uses TRBV13 and TRBJ1-1; no clear D. The CDR3 is 12 amino acids. V was pared by 6 bases and J by 6 bases, with 11 bases between. Germline CDR1 PRHDT, CDR2 FYEKMQ (reference sequence). CDR3 amino acids: CASSSLVAEAFF. CDR3 bases: TGTGCCAGCAGTTCTCTTGTCGCTGAAGCTTTCTTT.

This clone was seen a handful of times. This rearrangement joins TRBV5-8 to TRBJ2-1; a possible D gene is TRBD2 (6 bases). The CDR3 is 15 residues long. The ends were cut back, 7 bases at V and 0 bases at J, with 14 bases in the middle. Germline CDR1 is SGHTS and CDR2 is YDEGEE. CDR3 sequence (DNA): TGTGCCAGCCTGCGGGACCGGAGCTCCTACAATGAGCAGTTCTTC. Translation gives CASLRDRSSYNEQFF.

This clone was detected a few times. The gene calls are TRBV30 and TRBJ2-7; the D gene is possibly TRBD1 (6 bases). Germline CDR1 is GTSNPN and CDR2 is SVGIG (reference sequence). The CDR3 is 14 residues long. V shed 2 bases and J shed 0 bases, with 11 bases lying between them. The CDR3 DNA reads as TGTGCCTGGAGTCGAACAGGGAGCTCCTACGAGCAGTACTTC. This translates into CAWSRTGSSYEQYF.

V gene TRBV5-3 combines with J gene TRBJ1-4; a possible D gene is TRBD1 (6 bases). TRBV5-3 is filed as an ORF, its function uncertain. Trimming cost V 2 bases and J 0 bases, with 8 bases left between them. This CDR3 comprises 15 residues. In nucleotides, the CDR3 is TGTGCCAGAAGCTTAGACAGGTCAACTAATGAAAAACTGTTTTTT. Translation: CARSLDRSTNEKLFF.

Only a few counts were recorded for this clone. V is TRBV28 and J is TRBJ1-1; D remains ambiguous. Germline CDR1 is MDHEN and CDR2 is SYDVKM. The CDR3 runs 12 residues. V lost 2 bases, J lost 12 bases, and 13 bases lay in between. CDR3 in DNA: TGTGCCAGCAGTTTAGAGGCCCCCGCTACTTTCTTT. This codes for CASSLEAPATFF.

This clone was detected only a few times. This chain connects TRBV7-2 to TRBJ1-1; D is unclear. Per germline, CDR1 SGHTA and CDR2 FQGNSA. With 1 base removed from V and 1 base from J, the gap between germline ends came to 4 bases. The CDR3 is 13 residues long. The DNA for the CDR3 is TGTGCCAGCAGCTTAGGGCAGAACACTGAAGCTTTCTTT. Translating gives CASSLGQNTEAFF.

This clone has just one count. V and J are TRBV7-2 and TRBJ2-7; tentatively, D is TRBD1 (5 bases). V lost 3 bases, J lost 5 bases, and 8 bases lay in between. This CDR3 comprises 12 residues. Germline V gene data show CDR1 as SGHTA and CDR2 as FQGNSA. Here the CDR3 DNA reads TGTGCCAGCAGCTTTAAGGGGAACGAGCAGTACTTC. It specifies CASSFKGNEQYF.